A single sample is the source of the 21 T cell receptor beta chains below, sequenced in a study of blood T cell repertoires in COVID-19. Assay used: immunoSEQ multiplex PCR; TCRdb lists only in-frame clones, some missing. Of 300,000 to 350,000 clones listed, roughly 90% are singletons. Sequencing used peripheral blood. The receptors were sampled from a woman aged 25 to 39 with COVID-19, enrolled during active disease.

CDR3 sequence: CASSQESTSGYNEQFF. CDR3 coding DNA: TGCGCCAGCAGCCAAGAGTCGACTAGCGGATACAATGAGCAGTTCTTC. V is TRBV4-1 and J is TRBJ2-1; 9 nucleotides match TRBD2. V trimming: 0 bases; J trimming: 4 bases; junction bases outside the gene matches: 4. Per germline, CDR1 MGHRA and CDR2 YSYEKL. The CDR3 consists of 16 residues.

The chain employs TRBV28 and TRBJ1-1; D gene uncertain. This CDR3 region has 15 residues. Germline V gene lookup returns CDR1 MDHEN and CDR2 SYDVKM. V was clipped by 2 bases and J by 0 bases, with 10 bases between them. CDR3 DNA: TGTGCCAGCAGTTTAGATGGGAGCATGAACACTGAAGCTTTCTTT. It yields the protein CASSLDGSMNTEAFF.

As regards this clone: The sample carries other DNA sequences with the same CDR3. This chain connects TRBV30 to TRBJ2-1, with 8 positions matching TRBD2. Germline V lookup: CDR1 GTSNPN, CDR2 SVGIG (reference sequence). This CDR3 is built from 11 residues. The V gene end was trimmed by 1 base and the J gene end by 10 bases; junction bases not matched to a gene: 0. The CDR3 protein is CAWSAGGEQFF. Here the CDR3 DNA reads TGTGCCTGGAGTGCGGGGGGGGAGCAGTTCTTC.

The CDR3 DNA sequence: TGTGCCAGCAGCTACGGACAGGGGGCAACGAACACCATATATTTT. It codes for CASSYGQGATNTIYF. V is TRBV5-4 and J is TRBJ1-3; 11 bases are shared with TRBD1. The germline CDR1 and CDR2 sequences are SGHNT and YYREEE (reference sequence). J lost 7 bases, V lost 3 bases, and 6 bases had no gene match. The CDR3 totals 15 residues. The complete variable domain, with remaining parts taken from reference TRBV5-4 and TRBJ1-3, reads ETGVTQSPTHLIKTRGQQVTLRCSSQSGHNTVSWYQQALGQGPQFIFQYYREEENGRGNFPPRFSGLQFPNYSSELNVNALELDDSALYLCASSYGQGATNTIYFGEGSWLTVV.

For this clone: Distinct nucleotide sequences in the sample also encode this CDR3. This rearrangement joins TRBV5-6 to TRBJ1-2; 7 nucleotides align to TRBD1. The CDR3 runs to 13 residues. Germline V gene sequence: CDR1 SGHDT, CDR2 YYEEEE. Trimming cost V 4 bases and J 4 bases; bases outside gene matches: 4. CDR3 bases: TGTGCCAGCAGCCTGACAGGGTTCTATGGCTACACCTTC. Translation gives CASSLTGFYGYTF.

This chain links TRBV28 with TRBJ2-2, with D possibly matching TRBD1 (6 bases). CDR1 is MDHEN and CDR2 is SYDVKM in the germline V gene. Trimming took 4 bases from V and 7 from J, leaving 13 bases between them. CDR3 length equals 14 residues. The CDR3, as DNA: TGTGCCAGCAGTTCGGGACACAAAATCGGGGAGCTGTTTTTT. This translates into CASSSGHKIGELFF.

The genes are TRBV29-1 and TRBJ2-1; 9 bases fit TRBD2. The germline CDR1 and CDR2 sequences are SQVTM and ANQGSEA. Losses at the gene ends were 1 base for V and 0 bases for J; bases not matched to a gene: 7. The CDR3 totals 17 residues. The CDR3: CSVEGAGGSSSYNEQFF. CDR3 nucleotide sequence: TGCAGCGTTGAAGGAGCGGGAGGCTCTAGCTCCTACAATGAGCAGTTCTTC.

The rearrangement joins TRBV3-1 (or the pseudogene TRBV3-2) to TRBJ2-7, with a possible D match to TRBD2 (6 bases). This CDR3 is built from 14 residues. CDR1 is LGHDT, CDR2 YNNKEL, per germline (reference sequence). V lost 6 bases and J 4 bases, leaving 16 bases between the germline ends. This CDR3 reads CASSFGTPTYEQYF. DNA of the CDR3: TGTGCCAGCAGTTTCGGGACTCCCACTTACGAGCAGTACTTC.

The chain combines TRBV24-1 with TRBJ2-2; TRBD1 aligns across 10 bases. The germline CDR1 and CDR2 sequences are KGHDR and SFDVKD. V was clipped by 5 bases and J by 6 bases; unmatched bases: 11. The CDR3 sequence is 17 residues long. Written as DNA, the CDR3 is TGTGCCACCAGTGCCTCTTGGGGACAGGGGTTGGCCGGGGAGCTGTTTTTT. This sequence encodes CATSASWGQGLAGELFF.

The gene calls are TRBV23-1 and TRBJ1-5, with a tentative D call TRBD1 (5 bases). TRBV23-1 carries the ORF label, with uncertain function. This CDR3 region has 14 residues. V dropped 4 bases and J dropped 7 bases, with 14 bases sitting between them. The CDR3 is CASSLPTVGQPQHF. Here the CDR3 DNA reads TGCGCCAGCAGTCTCCCGACAGTTGGACAGCCCCAGCATTTT.

This chain joins TRBV6-6 and TRBJ2-3; D possibly corresponds to TRBD1 (5 bases). V shed 5 bases and J shed 6 bases, with 15 bases lying between them. CDR3 length: 14 residues. Germline assignment: CDR1 MNHNY and CDR2 SVGAGI (reference sequence). For the CDR3, the DNA is TGTGCCAGCAGTCCCCGGGCAGGGTCGGATACGCAGTATTTT. It translates to CASSPRAGSDTQYF.

This chain links TRBV11-2 with TRBJ1-3; D gene unclear. V lost 1 base and J lost 0, with 10 bases in between. The CDR3 is made up of 16 amino acids. The germline V gene has CDR1 SGHAT and CDR2 FQNNGV. The CDR3 is CASSLGTGISGNTIYF. In DNA form, the CDR3 reads TGTGCCAGCAGCTTAGGAACGGGGATCTCTGGAAACACCATATATTTT.

This chain connects TRBV5-1 to TRBJ2-3; 11 bases agree with TRBD1. CDR1 SGHRS and CDR2 YFSETQ come from the germline V gene. The V gene end was trimmed by 4 bases and the J gene end by 2 bases; junction bases not matched to a gene: 3. The CDR3 spans 15 residues. CDR3 DNA: TGCGCCAGCAGCCGGGACAGGGGGGACACAGATACGCAGTATTTT. Translated, it gives CASSRDRGDTDTQYF.

The rearrangement uses TRBV5-6 and TRBJ1-5, with 9 nucleotides matching TRBD1. The germline gives CDR1 SGHDT, CDR2 YYEEEE. This CDR3 contains 15 residues. V trimming: 0 bases; J trimming: 3 bases; junction bases outside the gene matches: 1. In DNA form, the CDR3 reads TGTGCCAGCAGCTTGGGGACAGGGGACAATCAGCCCCAGCATTTT. Amino acids: CASSLGTGDNQPQHF.

This chain uses TRBV7-3 with TRBJ2-2; 14 bases align to TRBD2. From germline, CDR1 is SGHTA and CDR2 FQGTGA. The CDR3 consists of 16 residues. Germline trimming cut 4 bases from V and 6 bases from J; bases unmatched to any gene: 4. CDR3 residues: CASSSGTSGSAGELFF. The CDR3 DNA reads TGTGCCAGCAGCTCCGGGACTAGCGGGAGTGCCGGGGAGCTGTTTTTT.

The chain employs TRBV2 and TRBJ1-5; possibly TRBD1 for D (5 bases). The CDR3 length is 15 residues. Germline V CDR1 and CDR2: SNHLY, FYNNEI. V lost 2 bases and J lost 3, with 11 bases in between. The CDR3 is CASSEYAGHNQPQHF. CDR3 DNA: TGTGCCAGCAGTGAATATGCAGGGCACAATCAGCCCCAGCATTTT.

The chain uses TRBV5-4 and TRBJ2-2; D is undetermined. Trimming shortened V by 4 bases and J by 0 bases, and 13 bases separated the two germline ends. The germline gives CDR1 SGHNT, CDR2 YYREEE (reference sequence). The CDR3 is 16 residues long. The CDR3 loop reads CASSPRHSPNTGELFF. CDR3 DNA: TGTGCCAGCAGCCCAAGACACTCCCCGAACACCGGGGAGCTGTTTTTT.

The chain combines TRBV6-5 with TRBJ1-5; D might be TRBD1 (6 bases). Trimming took 4 bases from V and 5 from J, leaving 9 bases between them. Per germline, CDR1 MNHEY and CDR2 SVGAGI. This CDR3 is built from 13 residues. CDR3 loop: CASSSRGYQPQHF. CDR3 nucleotides: TGTGCCAGCAGTTCCAGGGGATATCAGCCCCAGCATTTT.

The gene calls are TRBV5-6 and TRBJ1-2, with D tentatively TRBD1 (5 bases). CDR1 is SGHDT and CDR2 is YYEEEE in the germline V gene. Trimming removed 1 base at V and 6 bases at J, with 16 bases between. The CDR3 sequence is 15 residues long. CDR3 in DNA: TGTGCCAGCAGCTTGACCGGGTGGCAGGGCCATGGCTACACCTTC. It encodes CASSLTGWQGHGYTF.

The chain recombines TRBV25-1 with TRBJ1-4, with 9 positions matching TRBD1. Germline V gives CDR1 MGHDK, CDR2 SYGVNS. This CDR3 comprises 13 residues. The V segment lost 6 bases and the J segment 7 bases; nucleotides outside the gene matches: 3. CDR3 sequence (DNA): TGTGCCAGCAGGGGGACAGGGTTTGAAAAACTGTTTTTT. It yields the protein CASRGTGFEKLFF.

V and J are TRBV28 and TRBJ1-5, with D tentatively TRBD1 (5 bases). The V gene's germline CDR1 is MDHEN and CDR2 SYDVKM. The CDR3 has 15 amino acids. Trimming removed 7 bases at V and 3 bases at J, with 16 bases between. The CDR3 reads CASTPGGGLNQPQHF. The CDR3, as DNA: TGTGCCAGCACCCCAGGTGGGGGACTCAATCAGCCCCAGCATTTT.